This T cell receptor beta chain emerged from a study of post-analysis software for immune sequencing data. Whole-study context: Disease courses included relapsing-remitting, secondary progressive and progressive-relapsing multiple sclerosis. General study points: Compared with controls, patients showed significantly lower normalized Chao1 diversity. Strong co-clustering by F measure linked samples that shared a preparation batch. Patients used about 5 TRBV segments, including TRBV5-6, TRBV5-1 and TRBV20-1, more often than controls.

A remark on this clonotype: No antigen is known for it.

Trimming cost V 6 bases and J 3 bases; bases outside gene matches: 10. The CDR3 length is 16 residues. CDR1 and CDR2 (germline): MNHEY, SVGAGI. Sequencing libraries made from TCR beta cDNA carried unique molecular identifiers. Roughly 450,000 cDNA molecules were recovered from an input of 1 to 10 million T cells. TCRdb itself ran the PCR reads through MiXCR, one entry per CDR3 protein. The table shows approximately 730,000 distinct CDR3 sequences, with less than 35% occurring only once. The specimen was blood. This sequence originates from a girl under 18 with multiple sclerosis. J is TRBJ2-2 and V is TRBV6-5, with 7 bases aligning to TRBD1. Written as DNA, the CDR3 is TGTGCCAGCAGCCGCGACAGGGCATTATACACCGGGGAGCTGTTTTTT. Amino acids: CASSRDRALYTGELFF.